A single sample is the source of the 12 T cell receptor beta chains below, sequenced in a study of cytomegalovirus exposure and HLA in healthy donors. PCR used 60 Vbeta primers and 13 Jbeta primers. Data came from immunoSEQ multiplex PCR; TCRdb stores just in-frame clones and leaves some out. This repertoire includes some 120,000 clones. Sequencing input: PBMCs. These receptors came from a young man in good health and CMV-seronegative.

This sequence joins TRBV7-6 and TRBJ2-2; 8 bases align to TRBD2. With 0 bases clipped from V and 5 bases from J, the junction kept 8 bases outside the gene matches. Germline lookup yields CDR1 SGHVS and CDR2 FNYEAQ. This CDR3 is 17 amino acids long. The CDR3 reads CASSLAGGDMGTGELFF. CDR3 DNA sequence: TGTGCCAGCAGCTTAGCCGGGGGGGACATGGGAACCGGGGAGCTGTTTTTT.

The chain uses TRBV7-9 and TRBJ2-7; possibly TRBD2 for D (6 bases). V was pared by 1 base and J by 0 bases, with 13 bases between. CDR3 length: 16 residues. In germline, CDR1 is SEHNR, CDR2 FQNEAQ (reference sequence). Written as DNA, the CDR3 is TGTGCCAGCAGCTTAGGGAGGGGACGGAGCTCCTACGAGCAGTACTTC. As protein: CASSLGRGRSSYEQYF.

V and J are TRBV29-1 and TRBJ1-1; tentatively, D is TRBD1 (6 bases). Germline V lookup: CDR1 SQVTM, CDR2 ANQGSEA. V was cut by 3 bases and J by 3 bases, with 11 bases left in between. There are 13 residues in the CDR3. The CDR3 spells CSVEGQTDTEAFF. Here the CDR3 DNA reads TGCAGCGTTGAGGGACAAACCGACACTGAAGCTTTCTTT. Based on the CDR3 plus reference TRBV29-1 and TRBJ1-1, the full variable domain is SAVISQKPSRDICQRGTSLTIQCQVDSQVTMMFWYRQQPGQSLTLIATANQGSEATYESGFVIDKFPISRPNLTFSTLTVSNMSPEDSSIYLCSVEGQTDTEAFFGQGTRLTVV.

The genes are TRBV5-4 and TRBJ2-2; 10 bases match TRBD1. The V and J ends lost 3 bases and 5 bases, in that order; junction bases with no gene match: 4. CDR3 length: 15 amino acids. CDR1 and CDR2 from the germline V gene are SGHNT and YYREEE (reference sequence). The CDR3 reads CASSWGQGRTGELFF. The CDR3 DNA reads TGTGCCAGCAGCTGGGGACAGGGGAGGACCGGGGAGCTGTTTTTT.

This rearrangement joins TRBV7-8 to TRBJ2-7; 8 bases fit TRBD1. The germline gives CDR1 SGHVS, CDR2 FQNEAQ. J gave up 2 bases and V 3 bases, and 6 bases lay outside the gene matches. The CDR3 covers 15 residues. CDR3 bases: TGTGCCAGCAGCTTCGGACAGGGCGTAGCCTACGAGCAGTACTTC. Amino acids: CASSFGQGVAYEQYF. The whole variable domain, filled in from reference TRBV7-8 and TRBJ2-7, reads GAGVSQSPRYKVAKRGQDVALRCDPISGHVSLFWYQQALGQGPEFLTYFQNEAQLDKSGLPSDRFFAERPEGSVSTLKIQRTQQEDSAVYLCASSFGQGVAYEQYFGPGTRLTVT.

The J gene is TRBJ1-1, the V gene TRBV5-4; 7 bases are a match to TRBD1. The germline gives CDR1 SGHNT, CDR2 YYREEE (reference sequence). Trimming cost V 0 bases and J 5 bases; bases outside gene matches: 4. The CDR3 consists of 14 residues. CDR3 protein: CASSLGQGRTEAFF. Here the CDR3 DNA reads TGTGCCAGCAGCTTGGGACAGGGCAGAACTGAAGCTTTCTTT.

J is TRBJ1-1 and V is TRBV5-4, with D perhaps TRBD1 (5 bases). V gave up 4 bases and J gave up 1 base, with 14 bases separating them. CDR1 and CDR2 (germline): SGHNT, YYREEE (reference sequence). The CDR3 has 15 residues. CDR3 residues: CASSQDMEGNTEAFF. CDR3 in DNA: TGTGCCAGCAGCCAGGACATGGAGGGGAACACTGAAGCTTTCTTT.

The chain joins TRBV9 to TRBJ2-3, with 9 bases that match TRBD1. The V and J ends lost 10 bases and 6 bases, in that order; junction bases with no gene match: 9. CDR1 and CDR2 from the germline V gene are SGDLS and YYNGEE. The CDR3 extends over 13 amino acids. This chain's CDR3 is CASGQGVADTQYF. CDR3 bases: TGTGCCTCGGGACAGGGAGTTGCCGATACGCAGTATTTT.

V gene TRBV19 combines with J gene TRBJ1-2, with TRBD1 matching over 11 bases. The CDR3 contains 15 residues. V was clipped by 7 bases and J by 3 bases; unmatched bases: 7. Germline CDR1 LNHDA, CDR2 SQIVND (reference sequence). The CDR3 DNA reads as TGTGCCAGTACCTATCCGGGACAGGGGGACTATGGCTACACCTTC. Protein: CASTYPGQGDYGYTF.

The chain employs TRBV2 and TRBJ2-5, with 9 bases lining up with TRBD1. The end of the DNA aligns better with TRBJ2-7, so the J call may be wrong. This CDR3 region has 14 residues. Germline CDR1 SNHLY, CDR2 FYNNEI. The CDR3 protein is CASSYRGRQYEQYF. CDR3 nucleotides: TGTGCCAGCAGTTACAGGGGGCGGCAGTACGAGCAGTACTTC.

The chain recombines TRBV11-1 with TRBJ2-3; D possibly corresponds to TRBD2 (5 bases). This CDR3 is built from 15 residues. CDR1 and CDR2 from the germline V gene are SGHAT and FQDESV (reference sequence). Trimming stripped 1 base from V and 3 bases from J, with 11 bases between. The CDR3 nucleotides are TGTGCCAGCAGCTTAGTACACGGGAATACAGATACGCAGTATTTT. Amino acid sequence: CASSLVHGNTDTQYF.

This chain links TRBV4-2 with TRBJ2-1, with TRBD1 as a possible D gene (5 bases). V was trimmed by 3 bases and J by 8 bases, leaving 26 bases between them. CDR3 length equals 18 residues. Germline V gene data show CDR1 as LGHNA and CDR2 as YNFKEQ. CDR3 nucleotides: TGTGCCAGCAGCCACGACTTAGACAGAGACCCTGGCTGGCATGAGCAGTTCTTC. Amino acid sequence: CASSHDLDRDPGWHEQFF.